This section outlines one T cell receptor (beta chain) sequence together with its context. Seattle patient enrollment occurred during active infection, with longitudinal follow-up thereafter. V was cut by 1 base and J by 2 bases, with 6 bases left in between. The germline V gene has CDR1 LGHDT and CDR2 YNNKEL (reference sequence). The CDR3 is 15 residues long. This specimen belongs to a study of blood T cell repertoires in COVID-19. About the research overall: From T cells, B-cell-depleted T cells, or PBMCs came the material, which was cDNA or gDNA.

Per the original data handling: Reference gene primer amplification gave estimated nucleated cell counts. Only in-frame clones appear in the TCRdb table, and some are missing; sequencing was by immunoSEQ multiplex PCR. The D gene and trimming were derived from the DNA, and the V and J assignments and clone size from that table. In the table there are 200,000 to 250,000 clones, roughly four fifths of which are singletons. The chain has TRBV3-1 (or the pseudogene TRBV3-2) and TRBJ2-6, with D maybe TRBD1 (5 bases). The sequence was obtained from a woman older than 75 with COVID-19, enrolled during active disease. Sequencing was performed on peripheral blood. The CDR3 spells CASSQGGAGANVLTF. As DNA, the CDR3 is TGTGCCAGCAGCCAAGGGGGCGCTGGGGCCAACGTCCTGACTTTC.